What follows is one TCR beta chain and its context. The clone's antigen remains unknown. A read error is likely, as this CDR3 ends without the conserved phenylalanine or tryptophan. Because the CDR3's place on the DNA is in doubt, the DNA is left out and the CDR3 is given as listed by TCRdb. The data are from a study of CD8+CD57+ T cells in acquired aplastic anemia (dated by TCRdb to the late 2010s). The study in broad terms: Extracted DNA from sorted CD4+ and CD8+ cells averaged around 3.4 ug, ranging from roughly 0.19 to 27.4 ug. For healthy donor samples, the average read count was about 10.8 million for CD4+ cells and around 12 million for CD8+ cells.

General findings and caveats noted by the study authors: Patients and healthy controls showed no significant difference in CD8+ Simpson's diversity (P=0.060). Twenty-nine CD8+ CDR3 sequences were found in both patients and controls but appeared to be highly expressed in patients and within the immunodominant clones of the patients.

In this study, sorted CD4+ and CD8+ T cells from the blood of healthy subjects and of severe aplastic anemia patients had their TCR repertoires deep-sequenced. Ficoll-Paque density gradient centrifugation was used to isolate peripheral blood mononuclear cells. Before DNA was extracted, CD4+ and CD8+ T cells were sorted using either FACS or magnetic beads. The CDR3 is made up of 13 amino acids, end residues included. Via the germline V gene, CDR1 is SGHVS and CDR2 FQNEAQ. TCR beta VDJ combination and CDR3 sequence profiling used genomic DNA as the template. TCR repertoire sequencing was run on an Illumina HiSeq 2000. In the original analysis: TRBV/TRBJ rearrangement plots, CDR3 size and DJ length profiles, and Simpson's diversity index were used to evaluate the repertoires. The most abundant DNA sequence in the deep sequencing data was defined as the immunodominant clone. CDR3 amino acid sequences were checked for sharing between subjects and were compared against published repertoires and the VDJdb database. The raw public data were reprocessed by TCRdb itself: fastp quality trimming at Q25, MiXCR clonotype calling, in-frame beta chains only. When rows share a CDR3 protein, they turn into one entry using the most common DNA and genes. The V and J calls and clone size are TCRdb's, not the authors'. Within this sample are 400,000 to 500,000 distinct CDR3 sequences, with about two thirds of them counted one time only. Clones ranked in the top ten supply around 4% of the sample.

The rearranged chain carries TRBV7-8 and TRBJ2-2. The sequence derives from a human donor in good health, serving as a control. Material: sorted CD4+, CD8+, or CD8+CD57+ T cells (not recorded which) from PBMCs. The CDR3: CASRPCNAPHHFG.